The 4 T cell receptor beta chains listed next were all sequenced from one sample in a study of T cell responses to AZD1222 COVID-19 vaccine. Profiling relied on immunoSEQ multiplex PCR, and the TCRdb table lists in-frame clones only, not all of them. Among 150,000 to 250,000 clones listed, approximately 94% were seen once. This specimen was peripheral blood, taken 28 days after the second AZD1222 dose. These receptors were obtained from an adult who received the AZD1222 COVID-19 vaccine.

This chain connects TRBV7-9 to TRBJ1-1; TRBD1 might be the D (5 bases). CDR1 and CDR2 from the germline V gene are SEHNR and FQNEAQ (reference sequence). The CDR3 loop spans 15 amino acids. Trimming shortened V by 3 bases and J by 1 base, and 12 bases separated the two germline ends. CDR3 nucleotides: TGTGCCAGCAGCTTCTCAAGACAGACGAACACTGAAGCTTTCTTT. This sequence encodes CASSFSRQTNTEAFF.

The chain recombines TRBV7-9 with TRBJ1-2; 9 bases match TRBD1. Germline-derived CDR1 and CDR2 are SEHNR and FQNEAQ (reference sequence). V lost 5 bases, J lost 4 bases, and 5 bases stayed unmatched. The CDR3 runs 14 residues. The CDR3 is CASSRQGGSYGYTF. The CDR3 nucleotides are TGTGCCAGCAGCCGACAGGGGGGGTCCTATGGCTACACCTTC.

This clone was observed once. At one end, the junction sequence differs from germline, possibly due to a read error. As DNA, the CDR3 is TGTGCCAGCAGCGAGAACGCCTTAGACGGGTCATTT. Residues: CASSENALDGSF. This chain connects TRBV9 to TRBJ1-1; D unresolved. The CDR3 has 12 residues. Germline V gene sequence: CDR1 SGDLS, CDR2 YYNGEE.

The rearrangement joins TRBV19 to TRBJ1-4; no firm D call. Germline lookup yields CDR1 LNHDA and CDR2 SQIVND (reference sequence). With 9 bases removed from V and 0 bases from J, the gap between germline ends came to 14 bases. This CDR3 is built from 15 residues. In nucleotides, the CDR3 is TGTGCCAGCAAAACTGGTTGGTCAACTAATGAAAAACTGTTTTTT. Protein sequence: CASKTGWSTNEKLFF.